One and the same sample provided the 14 T cell receptor beta chains below, sequenced in a study of cytomegalovirus exposure and HLA in healthy donors. With 60 Vbeta and 13 Jbeta primers, the PCR was carried out. Generated by immunoSEQ multiplex PCR, the TCRdb table keeps only in-frame clones and is missing some. The sample lists approximately 51,000 clones; around 81% were seen once. Input material: PBMCs. The receptors were sampled from a boy aged 5 to 17 in good health and CMV-seropositive.

The chain has TRBV29-1 and TRBJ1-1; D gene uncertain. With 7 bases removed from V and 6 bases from J, the gap between germline ends came to 15 bases. CDR3 length equals 12 residues. Germline V gene lookup returns CDR1 SQVTM and CDR2 ANQGSEA. The DNA of the CDR3 is TGCAGCGCTGATGGGCCTGAAGCTGAAGCTTTCTTT. The encoded protein is CSADGPEAEAFF.

The chain uses TRBV15 and TRBJ2-1, with 10 bases that match TRBD2. The CDR3 is made up of 14 amino acids. Losses at the gene ends were 6 bases for V and 7 bases for J; bases not matched to a gene: 6. Germline lookup yields CDR1 LNHNV and CDR2 YYDKDF (reference sequence). Here the CDR3 reads CATSRAGGPNEQFF. The DNA of the CDR3 is TGTGCCACCAGTCGAGCGGGGGGGCCTAATGAGCAGTTCTTC.

The chain combines TRBV19 with TRBJ2-1; tentatively, D is TRBD1 (5 bases). In germline, CDR1 is LNHDA, CDR2 SQIVND (reference sequence). Trimming removed 5 bases from V and 3 bases from J, with 11 bases in between. The CDR3 spans 14 residues. In DNA form, the CDR3 reads TGTGCCAGTAGTTACGACAGTCACTACAATGAGCAGTTCTTC. It yields the protein CASSYDSHYNEQFF. The variable domain in full, with the rest retrieved from reference TRBV19 and TRBJ2-1, is DGGITQSPKYLFRKEGQNVTLSCEQNLNHDAMYWYRQDPGQGLRLIYYSQIVNDFQKGDIAEGYSVSREKKESFPLTVTSAQKNPTAFYLCASSYDSHYNEQFFGPGTRLTVL.

The V call is TRBV5-4, the J call TRBJ2-7; D perhaps matches TRBD2 (6 bases). V was shortened by 4 bases and J by 4 bases, with 21 bases between the two germline ends. The CDR3 has 16 residues. Germline assignment: CDR1 SGHNT and CDR2 YYREEE (reference sequence). The CDR3 region has the DNA TGTGCCAGCAGCCTGGGCCTGGCTAGCGCGGCTTACGAGCAGTACTTC. Its translation is CASSLGLASAAYEQYF.

V usage is TRBV11-2 and J usage is TRBJ1-1, with D perhaps matching TRBD1 (5 bases). The CDR3 runs to 14 residues. The V gene's germline CDR1 is SGHAT and CDR2 FQNNGV. The ends were cut back, 2 bases at V and 2 bases at J, with 9 bases in the middle. CDR3 bases: TGTGCCAGCAGCTTAACAGGCTCAAACACTGAAGCTTTCTTT. Residues: CASSLTGSNTEAFF.

About this clone: A junction boundary mismatches the germline segment, possibly from a read error. V gene TRBV10-3 combines with J gene TRBJ2-7; TRBD2 matches 9 bases. Germline lookup yields CDR1 ENHRY and CDR2 SYGVKD. CDR3 length equals 16 residues. The CDR3 region is CASSEASAGGLYEQYF. CDR3 DNA: TGTGCCAGCAGTGAAGCGTCCGCGGGGGGGCTGTACGAGCAGTACTTC.

The chain is built from TRBV27 and TRBJ2-7; 8 nucleotides match TRBD1. Per the germline V gene, CDR1 is MNHEY and CDR2 is SMNVEV (reference sequence). V lost 5 bases, J lost 3 bases, and 12 bases stayed unmatched. The CDR3 contains 16 residues. The CDR3 sequence is CASSASGTGSRYEQYF. In DNA, the CDR3 is TGTGCCAGCAGTGCCTCCGGGACAGGCTCTCGCTACGAGCAGTACTTC.

This rearrangement joins TRBV6-5 to TRBJ1-1, with D perhaps TRBD1 (5 bases). Germline V gene sequence: CDR1 MNHEY, CDR2 SVGAGI. V was pared by 2 bases and J by 6 bases, with 16 bases between. The length of the CDR3 is 15 residues. CDR3 loop: CASSYNPTAQAEAFF. For the CDR3, the DNA is TGTGCCAGCAGTTACAACCCGACAGCGCAGGCTGAAGCTTTCTTT.

The genes are TRBV18 and TRBJ1-5; maybe TRBD1 (5 bases). The CDR3 spans 16 residues. The ends were cut back, 1 base at V and 5 bases at J, with 15 bases in the middle. Germline values: CDR1 KGHSH, CDR2 LQKENI. CDR3 region: CASSPQDTPSYQPQHF. CDR3 in DNA: TGTGCCAGCTCACCACAGGACACCCCCTCTTATCAGCCCCAGCATTTT.

The chain has TRBV7-9 and TRBJ1-5; 8 bases match TRBD1. V gave up 6 bases and J gave up 4 bases; unmatched junction bases: 5. Germline V gives CDR1 SEHNR, CDR2 FQNEAQ (reference sequence). The CDR3 runs to 14 residues. The CDR3 region is CASSRGQANQPQHF. As DNA, the CDR3 is TGTGCCAGCAGTAGGGGACAGGCAAATCAGCCCCAGCATTTT.

The chain employs TRBV7-9 and TRBJ2-7, with a tentative D call TRBD2 (5 bases). Per germline, CDR1 SEHNR and CDR2 FQNEAQ (reference sequence). This CDR3 contains 13 residues. Trimming removed 1 base at V and 5 bases at J, with 9 bases between. In DNA, the CDR3 is TGTGCCAGCAGCTTAGGGGGAGTCCACGAGCAGTACTTC. Translated, it gives CASSLGGVHEQYF. Supplemented by reference TRBV7-9 and TRBJ2-7, the full variable domain reads DTGVSQNPRHKITKRGQNVTFRCDPISEHNRLYWYRQTLGQGPEFLTYFQNEAQLEKSRLLSDRFSAERPKGSFSTLEIQRTEQGDSAMYLCASSLGGVHEQYFGPGTRLTVT.

This rearrangement joins TRBV12-5 to TRBJ2-1; D gene uncertain. CDR3 size: 12 residues. V lost 6 bases, J lost 9 bases, and 12 bases lay in between. Germline V CDR1 and CDR2: LGHNT, FRNRAP. The CDR3 sequence is CASGLPLLEQFF. The DNA of the CDR3 is TGTGCTAGTGGCTTACCATTACTTGAGCAGTTCTTC.

Notes on this clone: One end of the junction does not line up with germline, which may come from a read error. J is TRBJ2-2 and V is TRBV7-9, with D possibly TRBD1 on 5 matching bases. CDR3 length: 15 amino acids. The germline gives CDR1 SEHNR, CDR2 FQNEAQ (reference sequence). The CDR3 DNA sequence: TGTTCCAGCAGCCTATTGACAGCAAACACCGGGGAGCTGTTTTTT. This codes for CSSSLLTANTGELFF.

This clone was seen a handful of times. The V call is TRBV4-1, the J call TRBJ2-6, with no clear D. The CDR3 is 15 residues long. Germline V gene data show CDR1 as MGHRA and CDR2 as YSYEKL. Trimming stripped 2 bases from V and 3 bases from J, with 8 bases between. The CDR3 DNA sequence: TGCGCCAGCAGCCAACCGGGTCGTGGGGCCAACGTCCTGACTTTC. Translated: CASSQPGRGANVLTF.